The rows below give T cell receptor beta chains drawn from one sample of a study of T cell responses to AZD1222 COVID-19 vaccine. Sequencing used immunoSEQ multiplex PCR; TCRdb keeps in-frame clones, though not all of them. There are 90,000 to 150,000 clones in the sample; approximately 83% occur only once, and approximately 8.8% lies in the top ten. The sequencing used peripheral blood, collected on day 0 of AZD1222 vaccination. The receptors come from an adult in good health. CDR3s include the opening cysteine and the closing phenylalanine or tryptophan. A D gene is named only where the DNA matches it firmly. For some rows the clone size is stated as once, few or many, or as a class when expanded; others skip it.

j_gene	v_gene	d_gene	abundance	CDR3aa	CDR3nt
TRBJ2-1	TRBV7-8	.	once	CASSLRTPGFSYNEQFF	TGTGCCAGCAGCTTACGTACGCCGGGGTTCTCCTACAATGAGCAGTTCTTC
TRBJ1-2	TRBV2	.	.	CASSDRGKYGYTF	TGTGCCAGCAGTGACAGGGGAAAGTATGGCTACACCTTC
TRBJ1-1	TRBV2	.	.	CASSGEQNWAAFF	TGTGCCAGCAGTGGCGAACAGAACTGGGCGGCTTTCTTT
TRBJ2-3	TRBV2	.	.	CASRAGPSPGTQYF	TGTGCCAGCAGAGCAGGGCCTTCCCCGGGTACGCAGTATTTT
TRBJ2-3	TRBV20-1	TRBD2	.	CSASIASGSTDTQYF	TGCAGTGCTAGTATCGCTAGCGGGAGCACAGATACGCAGTATTTT
TRBJ2-3	TRBV24-1	TRBD1	.	CATGQGSDTQYF	TGTGCCACCGGACAGGGATCAGATACGCAGTATTTT
TRBJ2-3	TRBV9	.	.	CASSLRTPSTDTQYF	TGTGCCAGCAGCCTACGGACACCTAGCACAGATACGCAGTATTTT
TRBJ1-5	TRBV6-5	.	.	CASSGGLQPQHF	TGTGCCAGCAGCGGAGGGTTACAGCCCCAGCATTTT
TRBJ2-4	TRBV12-5	.	once	CASGKGENKNIQYF	TGTGCTAGTGGTAAAGGGGAAAACAAAAACATTCAGTACTTC
TRBJ1-2	TRBV27	.	.	CASSLAGANYGYTF	TGTGCCAGCAGTTTAGCGGGAGCTAACTATGGCTACACCTTC
TRBJ1-1	TRBV7-9	.	.	CASTAAGRMNTEAFF	TGTGCCAGCACCGCGGCAGGGAGAATGAACACTGAAGCTTTCTTT
TRBJ2-2	TRBV6-1	TRBD1	few	CASSEGTAFPNTGELFF	TGTGCCAGCAGTGAGGGGACAGCTTTCCCGAACACCGGGGAGCTGTTTTTT
TRBJ2-7	TRBV27	TRBD1	.	CASRKGQGTTYEQYF	TGTGCCAGCAGGAAGGGACAGGGGACTACCTACGAGCAGTACTTC
TRBJ1-5	TRBV7-2	.	.	CASSLGADQPQHF	TGTGCCAGCAGCTTGGGGGCGGATCAGCCCCAGCATTTT
TRBJ2-6	TRBV5-4	TRBD1	.	CASSETGKTNVLTF	TGTGCCAGCAGCGAGACAGGGAAGACGAACGTCCTGACTTTC
TRBJ1-1	TRBV7-8	.	.	CASSLVRNSNTEAFF	TGTGCCAGCAGCTTAGTTAGGAACTCGAACACTGAAGCTTTCTTT
TRBJ1-2	TRBV29-1	.	.	CSVDDEYNYGYTF	TGCAGCGTTGACGACGAATATAACTATGGCTACACCTTC
TRBJ1-5	TRBV5-4	.	.	CASSLGSDGPQHF	TGTGCCAGCAGCTTGGGCAGCGACGGGCCCCAGCATTTT
TRBJ1-2	TRBV4-2	TRBD1	.	CASSQEGTVPYGYTF	TGTGCCAGCAGCCAGGAAGGGACAGTTCCCTATGGCTACACCTTC
TRBJ1-1	TRBV24-1	.	.	CATSDSGPEEAFF	TGTGCCACCAGTGATTCGGGCCCCGAGGAAGCTTTCTTT
TRBJ1-2	TRBV25-1	TRBD1	.	CASSGGQANYGYTF	TGTGCCAGCAGCGGCGGACAGGCCAACTATGGCTACACCTTC
TRBJ2-7	TRBV20-1	TRBD1	.	CSASDPGQGSYEQYF	TGCAGTGCTAGTGATCCGGGACAGGGCTCCTACGAGCAGTACTTC
TRBJ2-2	TRBV19	.	.	CASSNLLVANTGELFF	TGTGCCAGTAGTAATTTACTAGTTGCGAACACCGGGGAGCTGTTTTTT
TRBJ2-3	TRBV10-1	TRBD1	large	CASSQSGTGRTDTQYF	TGCGCCAGCAGCCAAAGTGGGACAGGACGCACAGATACGCAGTATTTT
TRBJ1-2	TRBV19	TRBD1	once	CASSAPGGRVYGYTF	TGTGCCAGTAGCGCCCCAGGGGGCAGAGTCTATGGCTACACCTTC
TRBJ2-7	TRBV3-1/TRBV3-2	TRBD1	.	CASGQDSYEQYF	TGTGCCAGCGGACAGGACTCCTACGAGCAGTACTTC
TRBJ1-3	TRBV6-5	TRBD1	.	CASRDRLTGNTIYF	TGTGCCAGCAGGGACAGGCTTACTGGAAACACCATATATTTT
TRBJ1-2	TRBV2	.	.	CASSLIQPGTYGYTF	TGTGCATCCAGCCTCATTCAGCCGGGAACGTATGGCTACACCTTC
TRBJ2-7	TRBV5-1	TRBD2	.	CASSLGPGRGAYEQYF	TGCGCCAGCAGCTTGGGTCCCGGACGGGGGGCCTACGAGCAGTACTTC
TRBJ2-7	TRBV7-8	.	many	CASSLNQGPSYEQYF	TGTGCCAGCAGCCTCAACCAAGGCCCGTCCTACGAGCAGTACTTC
TRBJ2-3	TRBV18	TRBD2	.	CASSPIAGVGDTQYF	TGTGCCAGCTCACCCATAGCGGGAGTTGGAGATACGCAGTATTTT
TRBJ1-1	TRBV30	.	once	CAWSSRQNTEAFF	TGTGCCTGGAGTTCCAGACAGAACACTGAAGCTTTCTTT
TRBJ2-3	TRBV9	.	.	CASSGRGTRGEYTDTQYF	TGTGCCAGCAGCGGGAGAGGGACACGAGGGGAATACACAGATACGCAGTATTTT
TRBJ2-5	TRBV7-3	.	.	CASSLTGQPQETQYF	TGTGCCAGCAGCCTAACAGGACAACCACAAGAGACCCAGTACTTC
TRBJ1-2	TRBV19	TRBD1	.	CASSIRGTVDGYTF	TGTGCCAGTAGTATACGCGGGACAGTAGATGGCTACACCTTC
TRBJ1-4	TRBV5-1	.	.	CASSLDRENEKLFF	TGCGCCAGCAGCTTGGACAGGGAAAATGAAAAACTGTTTTTT
TRBJ1-2	TRBV10-3	.	.	CAISESLGRGDYGYTF	TGTGCCATCAGTGAGTCTCTGGGCAGGGGCGACTATGGCTACACCTTC
TRBJ2-7	TRBV6-5	TRBD2	.	CASSMPSGARYEQYF	TGTGCCAGCAGTATGCCTAGCGGGGCTAGGTACGAGCAGTACTTC
TRBJ1-5	TRBV4-1	TRBD1	once	CASSQDRGNQPQHF	TGCGCCAGCAGCCAAGACAGGGGGAATCAGCCCCAGCATTTT
TRBJ1-4	TRBV7-9	.	.	CASSPRPRGGATNEKLFF	TGTGCCAGCAGCCCGAGGCCCAGGGGTGGGGCAACTAATGAAAAACTGTTTTTT
TRBJ2-3	TRBV11-3	.	few	CASSLAEVSADTQYF	TGTGCCAGCAGCTTAGCTGAGGTTTCGGCAGATACGCAGTATTTT
TRBJ2-2	TRBV7-6	TRBD2	.	CASSLGLAALTGELFF	TGTGCCAGCAGCTTGGGACTAGCGGCACTCACCGGGGAGCTGTTTTTT
TRBJ2-1	TRBV7-3	TRBD1	.	CASSRDSDNEQFF	TGTGCCAGCAGCCGGGACAGTGACAATGAGCAGTTCTTC
TRBJ1-5	TRBV7-2	.	few	CASSPQTDSNQPQHF	TGTGCCAGCAGCCCCCAGACAGATAGCAATCAGCCCCAGCATTTT
TRBJ1-5	TRBV5-5	TRBD1	.	CASSTGTDNQPQHF	TGTGCCAGCAGCACCGGGACAGACAATCAGCCCCAGCATTTT
TRBJ2-1	TRBV25-1	TRBD2	.	CASSERLAGGGEQFF	TGTGCCAGCAGTGAACGCCTAGCGGGGGGAGGTGAGCAGTTCTTC
TRBJ2-6	TRBV7-6	.	.	CASSFGATGANVLTF	TGTGCCAGCAGCTTCGGGGCGACGGGGGCCAACGTCCTGACTTTC
TRBJ1-5	TRBV27	.	.	CASSSRVGYSNQPQHF	TGTGCCAGCAGTTCAAGGGTGGGGTATAGCAATCAGCCCCAGCATTTT
TRBJ1-2	TRBV24-1	.	.	CATSDFGGRYTF	TGTGCCACCAGTGATTTCGGGGGGAGGTACACCTTC